This record covers a single TCR beta chain. Its cognate antigen is unknown. Sequencing used immunoSEQ v3. The repertoire was sequenced with immunoSEQ multiplex PCR; TCRdb's copy has only in-frame clones and lacks some. The sample comprises about 50,000 clones, 65% to 90% of which are singletons, and 4.5% to 6% rests with the top ten. This specimen belongs to a study of TIL therapy for anti-PD-1-resistant metastatic lung cancer. Study results and caveats: TIL clonotype persistence in blood showed no apparent association with response.

Stated time point: pre-treatment sample, taken before nivolumab and TIL therapy. Germline V CDR1 and CDR2: MDHEN, SYDVKM. J was trimmed by 6 bases and V by 6 bases; bases with no gene match: 6. The CDR3 is 14 amino acids. V gene TRBV28 combines with J gene TRBJ2-7; the match to TRBD2 covers 12 bases. The TCR comes from a person aged 25 to 80 with non-small cell lung cancer. Sequenced here: blood, sampled at baseline. The CDR3 here is CASRQLAGGGEQYF. As DNA, the CDR3 is TGTGCCAGCAGACAACTAGCGGGAGGAGGCGAGCAGTACTTC.